Presented here are 8 T cell receptor beta chains from one specimen sequenced in a study of T cell repertoires in cytomegalovirus infection. No antigens are known for them. TCRdb redid the calling of the reads with MiXCR, one entry per CDR3 protein. The table includes 110,000 or so distinct CDR3 sequences, less than 30% detected once. Material: CD8+ T cells from cultured PBMCs, obtained from culture after CMV antigen stimulation. The receptors originated from a human donor in good health (CMV status not recorded). Some clones in this sample may be carry-over from other donors' samples.

V usage is TRBV7-9 and J usage is TRBJ2-2; D uncertain. V was clipped by 8 bases and J by 1 base, with 8 bases between them. Germline-derived CDR1 and CDR2 are SEHNR and FQNEAQ (reference sequence). The CDR3 sequence is 13 residues long. CDR3: CASPQGNTGELFF. Written as DNA, the CDR3 is TGTGCCAGCCCTCAAGGGAACACCGGGGAGCTGTTTTTT.

This clonotype was observed many times. The junction differs from germline at one of its ends, possibly a read error. The rearrangement joins TRBV12-3 or TRBV12-4 to TRBJ2-1; D gene uncertain. The CDR3 length is 12 residues. The CDR3: CASSWGYNEQFF. CDR3 in DNA: TGTGCCAGTAGTTGGGGATACAATGAGCAGTTCTTC.

This clonotype was picked up one time. The chain joins TRBV4-1 to TRBJ1-4; 8 positions match TRBD1. The trim removed 4 bases at V and 13 bases at J, leaving 5 bases unmatched. Germline V gene lookup returns CDR1 MGHRA and CDR2 YSYEKL. The CDR3 has 12 amino acids. CDR3 in DNA: TGCGCCAGCAGCCCAGGGGGCGGTGGACTGTTTTTT. It specifies CASSPGGGGLFF.

There are many counts of this clonotype. This chain joins TRBV10-3 and TRBJ2-1; possible D gene TRBD1, 6 bases. Germline V CDR1 and CDR2: ENHRY, SYGVKD. The length of the CDR3 is 16 residues. The V gene lost 3 bases and the J gene lost 2 bases, with 14 bases spanning the gap. In DNA, the CDR3 is TGTGCCATCAGTGACCCGAACAGGGCACCCTACAATGAGCAGTTCTTC. Amino acid sequence: CAISDPNRAPYNEQFF.

There are a few counts of this clonotype. This chain links TRBV20-1 with TRBJ2-1; D is tentatively TRBD1 or TRBD2 (6 bases each). The CDR3 has 14 amino acids. V was clipped by 3 bases and J by 4 bases, with 13 bases between them. The V gene's germline CDR1 is DFQATT and CDR2 SNEGSKA (reference sequence). This CDR3 reads CSARWGAGYNEQFF. As DNA, the CDR3 is TGCAGTGCTAGGTGGGGGGCGGGATACAATGAGCAGTTCTTC.

The rearrangement links TRBV6-6 to TRBJ1-4, with 7 bases fitting TRBD1. J was trimmed by 1 base and V by 6 bases; bases with no gene match: 2. Germline V gene lookup returns CDR1 MNHNY and CDR2 SVGAGI (reference sequence). This CDR3 has 14 residues. This CDR3 reads CASRGDRTNEKLFF. The CDR3 nucleotides are TGTGCCAGCAGGGGGGACAGAACTAATGAAAAACTGTTTTTT.

Of note for this clonotype: A much more abundant neighbour one base away suggests this may be a read error. J is TRBJ1-2 and V is TRBV6-1; a possible D gene is TRBD1 (6 bases). CDR3 length equals 13 residues. Germline loops: CDR1 MNHNS, CDR2 SASEGT. The CDR3 DNA is TGTGTCAGCAGTGAAGCGCTAGGGGGTGGCTACACCTTC. Protein sequence: CVSSEALGGGYTF.

In this sample, this clonotype turned up many times. This chain uses TRBV11-2 with TRBJ1-1, with 8 positions matching TRBD1. The CDR3 loop spans 14 amino acids. Germline assignment: CDR1 SGHAT and CDR2 FQNNGV. V gave up 5 bases and J gave up 5 bases; unmatched junction bases: 7. CDR3 bases: TGTGCCAGCAGCCCAAGGACAGGGAAGACTGAAGCTTTCTTT. Protein sequence: CASSPRTGKTEAFF.